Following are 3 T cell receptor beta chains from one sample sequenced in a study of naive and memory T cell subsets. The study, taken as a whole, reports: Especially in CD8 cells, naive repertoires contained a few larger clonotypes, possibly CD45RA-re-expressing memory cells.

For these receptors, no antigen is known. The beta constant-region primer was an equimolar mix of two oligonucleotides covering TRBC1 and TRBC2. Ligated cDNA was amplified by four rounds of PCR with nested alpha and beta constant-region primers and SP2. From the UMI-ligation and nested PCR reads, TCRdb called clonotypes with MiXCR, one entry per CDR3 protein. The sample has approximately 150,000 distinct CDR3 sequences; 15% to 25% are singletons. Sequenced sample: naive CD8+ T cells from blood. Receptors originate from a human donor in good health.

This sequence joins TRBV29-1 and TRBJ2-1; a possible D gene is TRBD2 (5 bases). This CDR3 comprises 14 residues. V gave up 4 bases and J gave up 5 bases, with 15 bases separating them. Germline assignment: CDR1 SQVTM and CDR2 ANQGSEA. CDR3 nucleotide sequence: TGCAGCGTTGCCTTGGCGGGTTTTAACAATGAGCAGTTCTTC. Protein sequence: CSVALAGFNNEQFF.

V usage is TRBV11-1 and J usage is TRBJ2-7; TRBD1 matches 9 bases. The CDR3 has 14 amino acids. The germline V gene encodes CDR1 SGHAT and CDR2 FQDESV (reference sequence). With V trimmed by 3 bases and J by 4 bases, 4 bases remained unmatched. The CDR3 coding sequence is TGTGCCAGCAGCTTCGGGACAGGGCCGTACGAGCAGTACTTC. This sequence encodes CASSFGTGPYEQYF.

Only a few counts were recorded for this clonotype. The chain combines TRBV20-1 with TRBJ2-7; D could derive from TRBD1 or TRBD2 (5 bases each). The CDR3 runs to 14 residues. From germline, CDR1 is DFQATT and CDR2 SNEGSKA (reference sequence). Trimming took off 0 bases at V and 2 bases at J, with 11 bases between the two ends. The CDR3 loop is CSARDRDVTYEQYF. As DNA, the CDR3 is TGCAGTGCTAGAGACCGGGACGTAACCTACGAGCAGTACTTC.